A single sample is the source of the 25 T cell receptor beta chains below, sequenced in a study of shared clonotypes between healthy human individuals. CD8 cells regarded as naive lacked CD45RO, were positively chosen for CCR7, and omitted terminally differentiated effector memory CD45RA+ cells. The method was immunoSEQ multiplex PCR; TCRdb's version includes in-frame clones alone and lacks a portion of them. The table has approximately 1.9 million clones, 90% to 95% seen once. What was sequenced was naive CD8+ T cells from PBMCs. Receptors were obtained from a man aged 18 to 30 in good health. Some clones in this sample may be carry-over from other donors' samples.

The genes are TRBV28 and TRBJ1-2; unclear D gene. V gave up 4 bases and J gave up 4 bases, with 22 bases separating them. The CDR3 contains 17 residues. Germline V gene sequence: CDR1 MDHEN, CDR2 SYDVKM. In nucleotides, the CDR3 is TGTGCCAGCAGTTCTAACCTCCGGGTCCCGCGACTCTATGGCTACACCTTC. This gives the protein CASSSNLRVPRLYGYTF.

The chain recombines TRBV7-9 with TRBJ1-2, with D maybe TRBD1 (6 bases). V was cut by 1 base and J by 6 bases, with 15 bases left in between. The germline V gene has CDR1 SEHNR and CDR2 FQNEAQ (reference sequence). This CDR3 comprises 15 residues. CDR3 in amino acids: CASSLGFGGSDGYTF. The CDR3 DNA is TGTGCCAGCAGCTTAGGGTTCGGGGGCTCGGATGGCTACACCTTC.

This clone has a single count. This chain links TRBV9 with TRBJ1-2; D might be TRBD1 (6 bases). Trimming left V 0 bases short and J 8 bases short, with 17 bases between. This CDR3 is 15 amino acids long. Germline lookup yields CDR1 SGDLS and CDR2 YYNGEE. DNA of the CDR3: TGTGCCAGCAGCGTAGCCACAGGGCAGGTAACCGGCTACACCTTC. Its protein product is CASSVATGQVTGYTF.

This sequence joins TRBV27 and TRBJ1-2; 9 bases agree with TRBD1. The CDR3 covers 15 residues. Germline V gene lookup returns CDR1 MNHEY and CDR2 SMNVEV (reference sequence). Trimming at V came to 5 bases and at J to 4 bases, leaving 8 bases not matched to a gene. The DNA of the CDR3 is TGTGCCAGCAGTCCTGGGACAGGGTATTTCTATGGCTACACCTTC. Protein: CASSPGTGYFYGYTF.

This clone was observed a handful of times. The sample has other DNA sequences that encode this CDR3 too. J is TRBJ2-3 and V is TRBV27; D uncertain. The CDR3 totals 12 residues. V gave up 5 bases and J gave up 1 base, with 4 bases separating them. From germline, CDR1 is MNHEY and CDR2 SMNVEV (reference sequence). The CDR3 reads CASSPRTDTQYF. The CDR3 DNA is TGTGCCAGCAGTCCGCGCACAGATACGCAGTATTTT.

This sequence joins TRBV5-8 and TRBJ2-7; TRBD2 is a possible D gene (5 bases). The V gene's germline CDR1 is SGHTS and CDR2 YDEGEE. The V end lost 4 bases, the J end lost 6 bases, and 11 bases lay between the germline ends. The CDR3 loop spans 12 amino acids. The CDR3 loop reads CASSPVRVEQYF. The CDR3 DNA sequence: TGTGCCAGCAGCCCCGTGAGGGTCGAGCAGTACTTC.

The chain uses TRBV5-8 and TRBJ1-5, with D hard to call. V lost 4 bases and J 3 bases, leaving 14 bases between the germline ends. The CDR3 has 15 amino acids. Germline V lookup: CDR1 SGHTS, CDR2 YDEGEE. CDR3 region: CASSLVPQVNQPQHF. The CDR3, as DNA: TGTGCCAGCAGCCTCGTGCCGCAGGTCAATCAGCCCCAGCATTTT.

The chain recombines TRBV21-1 with TRBJ2-1; the table's D call, TRBD2, was not checked against the DNA. TRBV21-1 is reported as a pseudogene. The CDR3 consists of 16 residues. This CDR3 reads CASSMTSGSRTHEQFF. In nucleotides, the CDR3 is TGTGCCAGCAGCATGACTAGCGGGAGTCGTACCCATGAGCAGTTCTTC.

In DNA, the CDR3 is TGTGCCAGCAGCTATGGGTTTTCCTACGAGCAGTACTTC. Residues: CASSYGFSYEQYF. The rearrangement links TRBV7-9 to TRBJ2-7, with unresolved D. Germline V lookup: CDR1 SEHNR, CDR2 FQNEAQ (reference sequence). This CDR3 is 13 amino acids long. V lost 4 bases and J lost 1, with 8 bases in between. Full variable domain (missing parts from reference TRBV7-9 and TRBJ2-7): DTGVSQNPRHKITKRGQNVTFRCDPISEHNRLYWYRQTLGQGPEFLTYFQNEAQLEKSRLLSDRFSAERPKGSFSTLEIQRTEQGDSAMYLCASSYGFSYEQYFGPGTRLTVT.

The chain carries TRBV13 and TRBJ2-1; D might be TRBD2 (6 bases). The germline V gene encodes CDR1 PRHDT and CDR2 FYEKMQ (reference sequence). With 0 bases removed from V and 13 bases from J, the gap between germline ends came to 16 bases. This CDR3 has 14 amino acids. CDR3 sequence reads: CASSLGKRVFIQFF. CDR3 in DNA: TGTGCCAGCAGCTTAGGGAAGCGGGTTTTTATTCAGTTCTTC.

J is TRBJ1-3 and V is TRBV7-2; D is uncertain. V was trimmed by 4 bases and J by 0 bases, leaving 16 bases between them. The CDR3 is made up of 17 amino acids. Germline-derived CDR1 and CDR2 are SGHTA and FQGNSA. Here the CDR3 DNA reads TGTGCCAGCAGCTCACCCCAACGGATCACCTCTGGAAACACCATATATTTT. Protein sequence: CASSSPQRITSGNTIYF.

This chain joins TRBV11-2 and TRBJ2-1; 9 bases line up with TRBD2. There are 17 residues in the CDR3. The trim removed 1 base at V and 2 bases at J, leaving 6 bases unmatched. CDR1 and CDR2 from the germline V gene are SGHAT and FQNNGV. CDR3 DNA sequence: TGTGCCAGCAGCTTAGGAGAGACTAGCGGCACCTACAATGAGCAGTTCTTC. As protein: CASSLGETSGTYNEQFF.

The V call is TRBV19, the J call TRBJ1-1; D is possibly TRBD1 (5 bases). Looked up from germline, CDR1 is LNHDA and CDR2 is SQIVND (reference sequence). The CDR3 contains 15 residues. Between the trimmed V and J ends, which lost 5 bases and 3 bases, there was a span of 16 bases. The CDR3 loop is CASSSLQGVDTEAFF. The CDR3, as DNA: TGTGCCAGTAGTTCCCTTCAAGGGGTTGACACTGAAGCTTTCTTT.

The chain links TRBV10-3 to TRBJ2-7; either TRBD1 or TRBD2 may supply D (5 bases each). V was shortened by 4 bases and J by 1 base, with 17 bases between the two germline ends. CDR1 is ENHRY, CDR2 SYGVKD, per germline. The CDR3 sequence is 16 residues long. The CDR3 DNA sequence: TGTGCCATCAGTGGGGGAATTGGGACGGAATCCTACGAGCAGTACTTC. Translated: CAISGGIGTESYEQYF.

Concerning this clone: Other DNA variants within this sample encode the same CDR3. The chain links TRBV5-1 to TRBJ2-1; 8 bases agree with TRBD1. V gave up 4 bases and J gave up 4 bases; unmatched junction bases: 7. Germline assignment: CDR1 SGHRS and CDR2 YFSETQ. There are 15 residues in the CDR3. CDR3 residues: CASSAGQGTYNEQFF. As DNA, the CDR3 is TGCGCCAGCAGCGCCGGACAGGGAACGTACAATGAGCAGTTCTTC. Filled out from reference TRBV5-1 and TRBJ2-1, the complete variable domain reads KAGVTQTPRYLIKTRGQQVTLSCSPISGHRSVSWYQQTPGQGLQFLFEYFSETQRNKGNFPGRFSGRQFSNSRSEMNVSTLELGDSALYLCASSAGQGTYNEQFFGPGTRLTVL.

The J gene is TRBJ2-5, the V gene TRBV28; 11 bases align to TRBD1. V shed 1 base and J 9 bases; nucleotides not matched to a gene: 4. Germline assignment: CDR1 MDHEN and CDR2 SYDVKM. This CDR3 has 14 residues. CDR3 sequence reads: CASSLLGQGGSQYF. DNA of the CDR3: TGTGCCAGCAGTTTATTGGGACAGGGGGGGTCCCAGTACTTC.

The rearrangement links TRBV6-5 to TRBJ2-3; D gene unclear. CDR3 length: 14 amino acids. V was cut by 7 bases and J by 0 bases, with 11 bases left in between. Germline lookup yields CDR1 MNHEY and CDR2 SVGAGI. This chain's CDR3 is CASTPRFSTDTQYF. The CDR3 DNA is TGTGCCAGCACCCCTAGGTTTAGCACAGATACGCAGTATTTT.

The rearrangement links TRBV5-6 to TRBJ1-1; D is unclear. Germline V lookup: CDR1 SGHDT, CDR2 YYEEEE. This CDR3 spans 13 amino acids. Trimming removed 2 bases from V and 8 bases from J, with 13 bases in between. The CDR3 region is CASSFRDGVEAFF. The CDR3 bases are TGTGCCAGCAGCTTTCGAGACGGTGTCGAAGCTTTCTTT. The whole variable domain, filled in from reference TRBV5-6 and TRBJ1-1, reads DAGVTQSPTHLIKTRGQQVTLRCSPKSGHDTVSWYQQALGQGPQFIFQYYEEEERQRGNFPDRFSGHQFPNYSSELNVNALLLGDSALYLCASSFRDGVEAFFGQGTRLTVV.

The chain employs TRBV27 and TRBJ2-7; 11 nucleotides agree with TRBD2. Germline CDR1 and CDR2: MNHEY and SMNVEV (reference sequence). There are 16 residues in the CDR3. After removal of 6 bases from V and 2 bases from J, the junction contained 9 bases not matched to a gene. CDR3 amino acids: CASRLEGSGRAYEQYF. DNA of the CDR3: TGTGCCAGCAGACTGGAAGGTAGCGGGAGGGCCTACGAGCAGTACTTC.

Concerning this clone itself: This CDR3 is also generated by other DNA sequences in the sample. The gene calls are TRBV2 and TRBJ2-1, with D uncertain. From germline, CDR1 is SNHLY and CDR2 FYNNEI. Deletions cut 3 bases from V and 2 bases from J, with 5 bases between. The CDR3 sequence is 13 residues long. The CDR3 nucleotides read TGTGCCAGCAGTGACTCCACCTACAATGAGCAGTTCTTC. The encoded protein is CASSDSTYNEQFF.

The CDR3 spells CASSDGLVDSYNEQFF. The CDR3 DNA is TGTGCCAGCAGTGATGGACTAGTAGACTCCTACAATGAGCAGTTCTTC. The genes are TRBV2 and TRBJ2-1, with 7 nucleotides matching TRBD2. This CDR3 is built from 16 residues. Unmatched junction bases numbered 5, after V lost 3 bases and J lost 0 bases. Germline V CDR1 and CDR2: SNHLY, FYNNEI.

V and J are TRBV7-3 and TRBJ2-2; the D gene could be TRBD1 or TRBD2 (5 bases each). Between the trimmed V and J ends, which lost 0 bases and 4 bases, there was a span of 15 bases. The germline V gene has CDR1 SGHTA and CDR2 FQGTGA. The CDR3 runs 17 residues. Here the CDR3 DNA reads TGTGCCAGCAGCTTAACGTGGCACGGGGCGACCACCGGGGAGCTGTTTTTT. The encoded protein is CASSLTWHGATTGELFF.

CDR3 in DNA: TGTGCCAGCAGCGTAGTGGCGGGAGGGTACGAGCAGTACTTC. Residues: CASSVVAGGYEQYF. V usage is TRBV9 and J usage is TRBJ2-7; TRBD2 matches at 9 bases. Germline CDR1 SGDLS, CDR2 YYNGEE. V trimming: 0 bases; J trimming: 4 bases; junction bases outside the gene matches: 2. This CDR3 contains 14 residues.

The V call is TRBV7-8, the J call TRBJ2-1; TRBD1 aligns across 7 bases. The CDR3 sequence is 13 residues long. V was pared by 8 bases and J by 8 bases, with 9 bases of the junction left unmatched. The germline V gene encodes CDR1 SGHVS and CDR2 FQNEAQ. The CDR3 DNA reads as TGTGCCAGCGGGGACAGACCCTTCTATGAGCAGTTCTTC. This translates into CASGDRPFYEQFF. The full variable domain, in which reference TRBV7-8 and TRBJ2-1 provide the parts outside the CDR3, is GAGVSQSPRYKVAKRGQDVALRCDPISGHVSLFWYQQALGQGPEFLTYFQNEAQLDKSGLPSDRFFAERPEGSVSTLKIQRTQQEDSAVYLCASGDRPFYEQFFGPGTRLTVL.

The rearrangement links TRBV6-6 to TRBJ2-7, with a possible D match to TRBD1 (6 bases). This CDR3 spans 16 amino acids. V was pared by 3 bases and J by 4 bases, with 19 bases between. Germline V CDR1 and CDR2: MNHNY, SVGAGI (reference sequence). The CDR3 coding sequence is TGTGCCAGCAGTTATTTTTTTGGGACAAACCAATACGAGCAGTACTTC. It codes for CASSYFFGTNQYEQYF.